The 29 T cell receptor beta chains below all came from one sample that was sequenced in a study of shared clonotypes between healthy human individuals. Sequenced by immunoSEQ multiplex PCR; TCRdb stores in-frame clones only, minus some. The repertoire holds nearly 1 million clones, less than 85% seen once, with over 1.3% in the top ten. The sample was memory CD4+ T cells sorted from blood. As to subset: CD45RA-negative fraction. The receptors were sampled from a man aged 18 to 30 in good health.

This clone was seen a handful of times. The chain employs TRBV5-6 and TRBJ1-1, with TRBD1 as a possible D gene (5 bases). With 0 bases removed from V and 4 bases from J, the gap between germline ends came to 7 bases. The CDR3 is 13 amino acids. Germline values: CDR1 SGHDT, CDR2 YYEEEE. DNA for the CDR3: TGTGCCAGCAGCTTGGCGGGGCTCACTGAAGCTTTCTTT. This sequence encodes CASSLAGLTEAFF.

This clone was seen only a few times. This CDR3 is CASSVGRGGGYTF. The CDR3 coding sequence is TGTGCCAGCAGTGTCGGCAGGGGGGGAGGCTACACCTTC. This chain joins TRBV2 and TRBJ1-2; 7 bases align to TRBD1. Germline CDR1 and CDR2: SNHLY and FYNNEI. Unmatched junction bases numbered 7, after V lost 4 bases and J lost 8 bases. The CDR3 loop spans 13 amino acids.

This clone was seen more than once but under ten times. This sequence joins TRBV14 and TRBJ1-3; D is unclear. The CDR3 consists of 11 residues. Germline loops: CDR1 SGHDN, CDR2 FVKESK. Trimming stripped 6 bases from V and 4 bases from J, with 4 bases between. In nucleotides, the CDR3 is TGTGCCAGCAGTCTGGGAAACACCATATATTTT. This gives the protein CASSLGNTIYF.

V gene TRBV7-2 combines with J gene TRBJ2-1; D is uncertain. V shed 2 bases and J shed 8 bases, with 13 bases lying between them. The CDR3 has 14 amino acids. Germline CDR1 SGHTA, CDR2 FQGNSA. CDR3 in amino acids: CASSLTPRADEQFF. The DNA for the CDR3 is TGTGCCAGCAGCTTAACTCCTAGGGCCGATGAGCAGTTCTTC.

The rearrangement uses TRBV7-8 and TRBJ1-6; D is possibly TRBD1 (5 bases). There are 15 residues in the CDR3. V dropped 1 base and J dropped 2 bases, with 6 bases sitting between them. CDR1 is SGHVS and CDR2 is FQNEAQ in the germline V gene. The CDR3 sequence: CASSLEGAYNSPLHF. In DNA, the CDR3 is TGTGCCAGCAGCTTAGAAGGGGCCTATAATTCACCCCTCCACTTT. The full variable domain, its missing parts supplied by reference TRBV7-8 and TRBJ1-6, is GAGVSQSPRYKVAKRGQDVALRCDPISGHVSLFWYQQALGQGPEFLTYFQNEAQLDKSGLPSDRFFAERPEGSVSTLKIQRTQQEDSAVYLCASSLEGAYNSPLHFGNGTRLTVT.

This clone was seen a handful of times. The identical CDR3 is also encoded by other nucleotide sequences in the sample. The rearrangement joins TRBV30 to TRBJ2-7; 8 positions match TRBD1. The J segment lost 6 bases and the V segment lost 5 bases, leaving 6 bases of the junction unmatched. The CDR3 length is 12 residues. Germline loops: CDR1 GTSNPN, CDR2 SVGIG (reference sequence). This chain's CDR3 is CAWSRGQGEQYF. CDR3 sequence (DNA): TGTGCCTGGTCCAGGGGGCAAGGCGAGCAGTACTTC.

The J gene is TRBJ2-5, the V gene TRBV5-4, with a possible D match to TRBD1 (5 bases). In germline, CDR1 is SGHNT, CDR2 YYREEE (reference sequence). With 0 bases removed from V and 4 bases from J, the gap between germline ends came to 7 bases. The CDR3 loop spans 13 amino acids. This CDR3 reads CASSLEGVETQYF. Written as DNA, the CDR3 is TGTGCCAGCAGCTTGGAAGGGGTAGAGACCCAGTACTTC.

J is TRBJ1-5 and V is TRBV6-6, with 7 bases identical to TRBD1. The V segment lost 2 bases and the J segment 6 bases; nucleotides outside the gene matches: 7. Germline V gives CDR1 MNHNY, CDR2 SVGAGI (reference sequence). The CDR3 is 15 residues long. CDR3: CASSYKGAGSQPQHF. As DNA, the CDR3 is TGTGCCAGCAGTTACAAGGGGGCAGGAAGTCAGCCCCAGCATTTT.

This chain connects TRBV7-2 to TRBJ2-7, with D uncertain. Germline loops: CDR1 SGHTA, CDR2 FQGNSA. V was clipped by 1 base and J by 0 bases, with 4 bases between them. The CDR3 length is 13 residues. The CDR3 coding sequence is TGTGCCAGCAGCTTAGGGAACTCCTACGAGCAGTACTTC. Residues: CASSLGNSYEQYF.

This chain links TRBV19 with TRBJ2-1, with a possible D match to TRBD1 (6 bases). V dropped 4 bases and J dropped 2 bases, with 12 bases sitting between them. CDR1 LNHDA and CDR2 SQIVND come from the germline V gene (reference sequence). The CDR3 has 15 residues. As DNA, the CDR3 is TGTGCCAGTAGTACAGGGGTAGGCGCCTACAATGAGCAGTTCTTC. Its protein product is CASSTGVGAYNEQFF.

Regarding this clone: Other nucleotide sequences in the sample specify the same CDR3. J is TRBJ1-1 and V is TRBV19; D possibly corresponds to TRBD1 (5 bases). V lost 5 bases to trimming and J lost 3 bases, with 10 bases between them. This CDR3 comprises 13 residues. Germline values: CDR1 LNHDA, CDR2 SQIVND (reference sequence). This chain's CDR3 is CASSRQGYTEAFF. In DNA, the CDR3 is TGTGCCAGTAGTCGGCAGGGATACACTGAAGCTTTCTTT. Complete variable domain (other parts from reference TRBV19 and TRBJ1-1): DGGITQSPKYLFRKEGQNVTLSCEQNLNHDAMYWYRQDPGQGLRLIYYSQIVNDFQKGDIAEGYSVSREKKESFPLTVTSAQKNPTAFYLCASSRQGYTEAFFGQGTRLTVV.

About this clone itself: The sample carries other DNA sequences with the same CDR3. This chain links TRBV6-1 with TRBJ2-2; no reliable D call. The CDR3 contains 13 residues. V was trimmed by 7 bases and J by 1 base, leaving 7 bases between them. The germline gives CDR1 MNHNS, CDR2 SASEGT. The CDR3: CASTPVNTGELFF. The CDR3 DNA follows: TGTGCCAGCACGCCGGTGAACACCGGGGAGCTGTTTTTT.

Concerning this clone itself: Distinct nucleotide sequences in the sample also encode this CDR3. The V and J genes are TRBV28 and TRBJ1-2; 11 bases fit TRBD1. In germline, CDR1 is MDHEN, CDR2 SYDVKM. The CDR3 runs 14 residues. The junction had 2 bases not matched to a gene; V was cut back by 6 bases and J by 2 bases. CDR3 residues: CASRGTGGNYGYTF. DNA for the CDR3: TGTGCCAGCAGGGGGACAGGGGGGAACTATGGCTACACCTTC.

This clone was recorded many times. The chain uses TRBV5-4 and TRBJ1-6; D is uncertain. Germline values: CDR1 SGHNT, CDR2 YYREEE (reference sequence). The CDR3 extends over 16 amino acids. Trimming cost V 4 bases and J 10 bases, with 21 bases left between them. CDR3 amino acids: CASSLDSSVRVSPLHF. The CDR3 DNA follows: TGTGCCAGCAGCCTGGACTCATCAGTACGGGTGTCACCCCTCCACTTT.

CDR3 sequence (DNA): TGTGCCAGCAGCTTGCCCGGGGCGGCCGCCGGCGAGCAGTACTTC. This translates into CASSLPGAAAGEQYF. This sequence joins TRBV5-4 and TRBJ2-7; D tentatively fits TRBD1 or TRBD2 (5 bases each). CDR1 is SGHNT, CDR2 YYREEE, per germline (reference sequence). This CDR3 has 15 amino acids. V was pared by 1 base and J by 6 bases, with 17 bases between.

The CDR3: CASSLRLAANTGELFF. The CDR3 nucleotides are TGTGCCAGCAGTTTAAGGCTAGCGGCGAACACCGGGGAGCTGTTTTTT. The V gene is TRBV27, the J gene TRBJ2-2, with 7 bases aligning to TRBD2. The CDR3 extends over 16 amino acids. V trimming: 2 bases; J trimming: 0 bases; junction bases outside the gene matches: 3. Germline loops: CDR1 MNHEY, CDR2 SMNVEV (reference sequence).

The genes are TRBV10-3 and TRBJ2-1; 11 bases map to TRBD1. The V segment lost 6 bases and the J segment 1 base; nucleotides outside the gene matches: 5. This CDR3 has 16 amino acids. Germline-derived CDR1 and CDR2 are ENHRY and SYGVKD. The CDR3 region is CAISQGQGASYNEQFF. The CDR3 DNA sequence: TGTGCCATCAGCCAAGGACAGGGGGCATCCTACAATGAGCAGTTCTTC.

The gene calls are TRBV11-3 and TRBJ2-3; the D call may be TRBD1 or TRBD2 (5 bases each). Germline V gene data show CDR1 as SGHNT and CDR2 as YENEEA. This CDR3 is built from 12 residues. Trimming shortened V by 5 bases and J by 10 bases, and 13 bases separated the two germline ends. CDR3: CASSPGTPAQYF. CDR3 DNA: TGTGCCAGCAGCCCCGGGACCCCCGCGCAGTATTTT.

The chain couples TRBV7-8 to TRBJ2-7, with D possibly TRBD2 on 7 matching bases. V lost 5 bases to trimming and J lost 3 bases, with 20 bases between them. CDR3 length equals 16 residues. CDR1 is SGHVS, CDR2 FQNEAQ, per germline. The CDR3 region is CASSLVAGAGNYEQYF. For the CDR3, the DNA is TGTGCCAGCAGCCTAGTGGCGGGGGCGGGCAACTACGAGCAGTACTTC.

This sequence joins TRBV18 and TRBJ2-7; no reliable D call. CDR1 and CDR2 from the germline V gene are KGHSH and LQKENI. The length of the CDR3 is 13 residues. Trimming stripped 3 bases from V and 1 base from J, with 7 bases between. Here the CDR3 reads CASSPRLSYEQYF. CDR3 sequence (DNA): TGTGCCAGCTCACCCAGACTGTCCTACGAGCAGTACTTC.

The chain combines TRBV7-9 with TRBJ1-4; D perhaps matches TRBD1 (6 bases). The V and J ends lost 1 base and 3 bases respectively, with 18 bases between them. Germline CDR1 reads SEHNR; CDR2 reads FQNEAQ (reference sequence). There are 18 residues in the CDR3. CDR3 protein: CASSLGRAGARSNEKLFF. Here the CDR3 DNA reads TGTGCCAGCAGCTTAGGGCGCGCGGGGGCCAGGTCTAATGAAAAACTGTTTTTT.

In regard to this clone: This may arise from a read error, as a much more abundant clone is one base away. Other DNA sequences in the same sample also yield this CDR3. The J gene is TRBJ2-5, the V gene TRBV9; tentative D call: TRBD1 (5 bases). Trimming removed 0 bases at V and 2 bases at J, with 5 bases between. Germline-derived CDR1 and CDR2 are SGDLS and YYNGEE. CDR3 length: 13 amino acids. CDR3 sequence reads: CASSVGQQETQYF. Written as DNA, the CDR3 is TGTGCCAGCAGCGTAGGACAGCAAGAGACCCAGTACTTC.

V usage is TRBV6-1 and J usage is TRBJ2-7; D ambiguous. In germline, CDR1 is MNHNS, CDR2 SASEGT. The CDR3 is 14 residues long. The V end was cut by 1 base, the J end by 6 bases, with 13 bases between. DNA of the CDR3: TGTGCCAGCAGTGAAGGCGGCGCGCCAGGCGAGCAGTACTTC. Translated, it gives CASSEGGAPGEQYF.

This chain connects TRBV5-1 to TRBJ1-1; D remains ambiguous. The germline V gene encodes CDR1 SGHRS and CDR2 YFSETQ. V lost 0 bases and J lost 0, with 9 bases in between. The CDR3 is made up of 15 amino acids. In DNA form, the CDR3 reads TGCGCCAGCAGCTTGGCGGGGATGATGAACACTGAAGCTTTCTTT. This sequence encodes CASSLAGMMNTEAFF.

This chain joins TRBV6-1 and TRBJ2-1; D is undetermined. The V and J ends lost 2 bases and 10 bases respectively, with 6 bases between them. CDR1 MNHNS and CDR2 SASEGT come from the germline V gene. The CDR3 length is 11 residues. For the CDR3, the DNA is TGTGCCAGCAGTGAAATGATGGAGCAGTTCTTC. Its protein product is CASSEMMEQFF.

The genes are TRBV7-2 and TRBJ2-7; D gene uncertain. The V gene's germline CDR1 is SGHTA and CDR2 FQGNSA. The CDR3 runs 14 residues. V was clipped by 5 bases and J by 2 bases, with 13 bases between them. Here the CDR3 reads CASSLGWTAYEQYF. The CDR3 nucleotides read TGTGCCAGCAGCCTAGGGTGGACGGCCTACGAGCAGTACTTC.

The chain combines TRBV23-1 with TRBJ1-6; 7 nucleotides line up with TRBD1. TRBV23-1 is classed as an ORF, of uncertain function. There are 15 residues in the CDR3. The trim removed 1 base at V and 10 bases at J, leaving 7 bases unmatched. The CDR3 DNA is TGCGCCAGCAGTCAATACAGGGGCCTAAGGTCACCCCTCCACTTT. It translates to CASSQYRGLRSPLHF.

Only a few counts were recorded for this clone. The rearrangement joins TRBV6-1 to TRBJ2-5; D perhaps matches TRBD2 (6 bases). V was trimmed by 8 bases and J by 0 bases, leaving 10 bases between them. This CDR3 has 13 amino acids. The germline V gene has CDR1 MNHNS and CDR2 SASEGT. DNA of the CDR3: TGTGCCAGCGCCCGGGACTACCAAGAGACCCAGTACTTC. Protein product: CASARDYQETQYF.

The chain couples TRBV23-1 to TRBJ2-7; unclear D gene. TRBV23-1 is labeled an ORF, and its function is uncertain. Trimming removed 6 bases at V and 4 bases at J, with 19 bases between. This CDR3 contains 15 residues. CDR3 amino acids: CASRSDQTHYYEQYF. The DNA of the CDR3 is TGCGCCAGCAGGTCCGACCAGACCCACTATTACGAGCAGTACTTC.